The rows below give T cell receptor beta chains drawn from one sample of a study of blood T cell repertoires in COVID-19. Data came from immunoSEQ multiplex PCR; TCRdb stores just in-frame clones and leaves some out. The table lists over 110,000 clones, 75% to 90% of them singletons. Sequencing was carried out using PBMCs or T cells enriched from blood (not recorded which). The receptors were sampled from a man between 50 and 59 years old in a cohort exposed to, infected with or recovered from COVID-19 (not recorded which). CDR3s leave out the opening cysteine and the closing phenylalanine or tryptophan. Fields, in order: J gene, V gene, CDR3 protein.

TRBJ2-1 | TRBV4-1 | ASSQSGTSSYNEQF
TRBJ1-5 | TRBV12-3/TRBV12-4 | ASSQGMRQPQH
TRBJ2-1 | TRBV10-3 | ATRGGLGMEEQF
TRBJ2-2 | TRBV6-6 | ASSSSESAGELF
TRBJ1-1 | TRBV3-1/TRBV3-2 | ASSAWQGLGTEAF
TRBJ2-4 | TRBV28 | ASSSDRTNIQY
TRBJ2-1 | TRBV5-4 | ASSPGGSNEQF
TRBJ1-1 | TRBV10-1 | ASSGLYQGQVGTEAF
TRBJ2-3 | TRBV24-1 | ATSDVGDTQY
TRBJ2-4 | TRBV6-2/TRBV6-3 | ASSSDYPLAKNIQY
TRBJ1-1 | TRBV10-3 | AISDLGQGNTEAF
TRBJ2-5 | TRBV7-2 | ASSSGQTQETQY
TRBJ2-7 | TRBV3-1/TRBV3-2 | ASSYRALFSYEQY
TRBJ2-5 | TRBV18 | ASSQLAGGGMETQY
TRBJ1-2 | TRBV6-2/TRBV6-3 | ASSYSTGDLYGYT
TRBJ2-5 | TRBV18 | ASSPGDPGLGGQY
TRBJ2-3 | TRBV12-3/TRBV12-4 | ASSATSTDTQY
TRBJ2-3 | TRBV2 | ASRNTAGGSTDTQY
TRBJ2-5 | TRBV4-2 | ASSQERSETQY
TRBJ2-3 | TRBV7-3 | ASSLSGLSTDTQY
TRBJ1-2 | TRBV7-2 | ASSLAGQGGYT
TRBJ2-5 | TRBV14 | ASSQGRQAWETQY
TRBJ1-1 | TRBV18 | AGARTENTEAF
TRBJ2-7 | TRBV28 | ASSPGVAGVREQY
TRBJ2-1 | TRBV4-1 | ASSPSGGFGNEQF
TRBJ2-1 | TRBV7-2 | ASSSGLAGNNEQF
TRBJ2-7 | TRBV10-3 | AISGRGQGAGEQY
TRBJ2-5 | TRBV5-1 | ASSLEGGVHETQY
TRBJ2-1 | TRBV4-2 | ASSQEASGINEQF
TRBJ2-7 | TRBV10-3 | AISESRTVSYEQY
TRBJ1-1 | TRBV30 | AWRGLRMNTEAF
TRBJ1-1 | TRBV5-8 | ASSWGQGTNTEAF
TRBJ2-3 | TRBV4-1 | ASSQEWRGSTDTQY
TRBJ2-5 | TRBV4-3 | ASSPEEETQY
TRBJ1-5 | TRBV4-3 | ASSQGLNQPQH
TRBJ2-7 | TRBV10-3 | AISESSGGPLEQY
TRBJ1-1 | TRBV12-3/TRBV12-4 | ASTQETGQEAF
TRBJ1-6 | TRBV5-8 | ASSLRSNGNSPLH
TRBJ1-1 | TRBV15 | ATSRIPVNTEAF
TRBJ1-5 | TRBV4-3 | ASSQEEDQPQH
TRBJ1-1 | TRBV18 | ASSPQGGTEAF
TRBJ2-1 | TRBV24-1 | ATSDAPGQRSYNEQF
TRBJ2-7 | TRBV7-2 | ASSLAGGTLSYEQY
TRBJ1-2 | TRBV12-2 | ASRFTGQGLSFSLYGYT
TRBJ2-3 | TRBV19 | ASSTRGRALGTDTQY
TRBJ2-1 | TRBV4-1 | ASSTRLAASYNEQF
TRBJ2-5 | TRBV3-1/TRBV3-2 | ASSPPLGGKQETQY
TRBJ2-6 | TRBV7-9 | ASSLVWGQSSGANVLT
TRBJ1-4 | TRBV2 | ASSEWAENEKLF
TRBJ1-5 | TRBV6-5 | ASSKRVGGNQPQH
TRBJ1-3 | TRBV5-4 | ASSVLGTGRSGNTIY
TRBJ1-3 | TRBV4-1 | ASSQDLVSSGNTIY
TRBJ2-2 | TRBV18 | ASSPGEAGELF
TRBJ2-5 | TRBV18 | ASSPGQTQETQY
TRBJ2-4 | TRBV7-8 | ASSLDSGRVVKNIQY
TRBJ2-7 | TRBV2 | ASSEALRLAGRVGQY
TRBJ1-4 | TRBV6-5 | ASSRRESSEKLF